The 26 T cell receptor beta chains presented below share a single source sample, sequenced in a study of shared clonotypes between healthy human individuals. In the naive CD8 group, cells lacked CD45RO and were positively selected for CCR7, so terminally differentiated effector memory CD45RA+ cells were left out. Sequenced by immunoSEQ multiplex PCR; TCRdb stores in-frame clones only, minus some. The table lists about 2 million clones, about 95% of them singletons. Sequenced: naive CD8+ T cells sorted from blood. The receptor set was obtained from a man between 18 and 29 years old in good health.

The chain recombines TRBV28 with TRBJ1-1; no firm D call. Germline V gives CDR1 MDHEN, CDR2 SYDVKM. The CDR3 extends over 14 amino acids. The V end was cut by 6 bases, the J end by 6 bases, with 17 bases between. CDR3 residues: CASSPPPSGAEAFF. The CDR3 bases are TGTGCCAGCAGCCCCCCTCCCAGCGGAGCTGAAGCTTTCTTT. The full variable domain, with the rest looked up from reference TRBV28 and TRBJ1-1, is DVKVTQSSRYLVKRTGEKVFLECVQDMDHENMFWYRQDPGLGLRLIYFSYDVKMKEKGDIPEGYSVSREKKERFSLILESASTNQTSMYLCASSPPPSGAEAFFGQGTRLTVV.

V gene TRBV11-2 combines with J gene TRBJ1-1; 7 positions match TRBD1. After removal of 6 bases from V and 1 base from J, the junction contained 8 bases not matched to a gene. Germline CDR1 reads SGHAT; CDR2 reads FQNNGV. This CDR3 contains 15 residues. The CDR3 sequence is CASRPRTGKNTEAFF. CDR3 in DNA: TGTGCCAGCAGACCACGGACAGGAAAGAACACTGAAGCTTTCTTT.

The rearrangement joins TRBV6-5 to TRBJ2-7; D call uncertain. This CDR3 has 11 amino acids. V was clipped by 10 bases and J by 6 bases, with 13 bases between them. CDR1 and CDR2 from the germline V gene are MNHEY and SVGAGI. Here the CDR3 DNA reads TGTGCCACCTCAACATTGGCCGAGCAGTACTTC. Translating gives CATSTLAEQYF.

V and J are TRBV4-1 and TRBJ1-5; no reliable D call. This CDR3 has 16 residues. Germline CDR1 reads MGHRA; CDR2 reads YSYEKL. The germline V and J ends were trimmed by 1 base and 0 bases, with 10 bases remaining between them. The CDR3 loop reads CASSQGEAYSNQPQHF. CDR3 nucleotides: TGCGCCAGCAGCCAAGGGGAAGCTTATAGCAATCAGCCCCAGCATTTT.

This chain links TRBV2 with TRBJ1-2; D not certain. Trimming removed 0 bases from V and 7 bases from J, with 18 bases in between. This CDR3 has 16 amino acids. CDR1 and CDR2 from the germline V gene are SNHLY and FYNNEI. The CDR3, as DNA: TGTGCCAGCAGTGAAGCGTCGAATCCGGCGGTGAGTGGCTACACCTTC. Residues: CASSEASNPAVSGYTF.

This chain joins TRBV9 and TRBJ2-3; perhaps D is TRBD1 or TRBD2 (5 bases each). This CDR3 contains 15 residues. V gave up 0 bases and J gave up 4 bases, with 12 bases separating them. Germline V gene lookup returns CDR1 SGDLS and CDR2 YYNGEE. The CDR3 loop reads CASSVGGVPPDTQYF. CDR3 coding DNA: TGTGCCAGCAGCGTAGGAGGGGTGCCCCCAGATACGCAGTATTTT.

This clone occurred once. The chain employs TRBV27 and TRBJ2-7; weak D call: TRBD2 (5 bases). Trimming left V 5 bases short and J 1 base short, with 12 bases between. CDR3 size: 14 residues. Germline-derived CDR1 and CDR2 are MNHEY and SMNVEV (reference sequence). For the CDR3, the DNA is TGTGCCAGCAGTCTTATGTCGGGATCCTACGAGCAGTACTTC. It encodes CASSLMSGSYEQYF.

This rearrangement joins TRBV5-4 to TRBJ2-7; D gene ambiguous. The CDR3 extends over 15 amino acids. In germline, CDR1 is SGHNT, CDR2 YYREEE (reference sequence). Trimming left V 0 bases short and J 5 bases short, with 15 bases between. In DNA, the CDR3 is TGTGCCAGCAGCTTGGATTTAGGGCCGCACCACGAGCAGTACTTC. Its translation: CASSLDLGPHHEQYF.

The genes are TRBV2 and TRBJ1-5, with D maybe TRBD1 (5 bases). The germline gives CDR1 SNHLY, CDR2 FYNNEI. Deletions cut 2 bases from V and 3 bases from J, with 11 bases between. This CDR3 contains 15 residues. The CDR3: CASSEQGLANQPQHF. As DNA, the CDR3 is TGTGCCAGCAGTGAACAGGGTCTTGCCAATCAGCCCCAGCATTTT. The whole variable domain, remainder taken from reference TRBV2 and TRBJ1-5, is EPEVTQTPSHQVTQMGQEVILRCVPISNHLYFYWYRQILGQKVEFLVSFYNNEISEKSEIFDDQFSVERPDGSNFTLKIRSTKLEDSAMYFCASSEQGLANQPQHFGDGTRLSIL.

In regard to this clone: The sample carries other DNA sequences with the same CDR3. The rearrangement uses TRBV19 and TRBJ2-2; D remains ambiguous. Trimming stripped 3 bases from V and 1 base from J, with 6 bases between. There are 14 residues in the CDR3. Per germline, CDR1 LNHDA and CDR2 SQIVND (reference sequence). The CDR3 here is CASSILENTGELFF. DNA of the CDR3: TGTGCCAGTAGTATCCTAGAGAACACCGGGGAGCTGTTTTTT.

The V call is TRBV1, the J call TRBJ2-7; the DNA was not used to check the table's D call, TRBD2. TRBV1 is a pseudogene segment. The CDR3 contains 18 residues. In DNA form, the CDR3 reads TGCACCAGCAGCCAAGGCCCCCTCGGGGAGCGGGAGGGGTACGAGCAGTACTTC. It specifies CTSSQGPLGEREGYEQYF.

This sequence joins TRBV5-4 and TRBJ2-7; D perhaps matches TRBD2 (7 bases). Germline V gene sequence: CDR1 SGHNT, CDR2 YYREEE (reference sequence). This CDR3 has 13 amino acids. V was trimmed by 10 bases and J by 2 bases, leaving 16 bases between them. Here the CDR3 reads CAGRGGGTYEQYF. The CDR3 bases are TGTGCCGGTAGGGGGGGTGGGACCTACGAGCAGTACTTC.

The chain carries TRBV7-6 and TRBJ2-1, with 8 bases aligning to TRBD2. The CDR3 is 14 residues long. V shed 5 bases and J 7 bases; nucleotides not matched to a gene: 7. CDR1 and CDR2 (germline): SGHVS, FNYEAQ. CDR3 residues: CASSPREGGNEQFF. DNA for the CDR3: TGTGCCAGCAGCCCCCGGGAGGGTGGGAATGAGCAGTTCTTC.

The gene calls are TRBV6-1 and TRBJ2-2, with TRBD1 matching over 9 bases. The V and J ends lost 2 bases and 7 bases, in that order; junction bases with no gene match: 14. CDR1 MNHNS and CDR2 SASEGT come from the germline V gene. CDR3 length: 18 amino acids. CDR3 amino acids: CASSEHHLGDRADGELFF. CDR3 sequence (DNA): TGTGCCAGCAGTGAACACCATCTGGGGGACAGGGCTGACGGGGAGCTGTTTTTT.

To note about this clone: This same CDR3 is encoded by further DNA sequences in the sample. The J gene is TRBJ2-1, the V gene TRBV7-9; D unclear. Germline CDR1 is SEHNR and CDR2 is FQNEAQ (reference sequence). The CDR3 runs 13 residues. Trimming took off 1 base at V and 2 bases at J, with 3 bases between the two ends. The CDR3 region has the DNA TGTGCCAGCAGCTTAGATCCCTACAATGAGCAGTTCTTC. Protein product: CASSLDPYNEQFF.

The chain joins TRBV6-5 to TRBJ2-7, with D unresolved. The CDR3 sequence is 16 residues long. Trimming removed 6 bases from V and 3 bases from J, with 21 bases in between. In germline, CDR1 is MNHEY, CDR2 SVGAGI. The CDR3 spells CASSYRLGIASYEQYF. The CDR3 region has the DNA TGTGCCAGCAGCTACCGTCTGGGGATAGCCAGCTACGAGCAGTACTTC.

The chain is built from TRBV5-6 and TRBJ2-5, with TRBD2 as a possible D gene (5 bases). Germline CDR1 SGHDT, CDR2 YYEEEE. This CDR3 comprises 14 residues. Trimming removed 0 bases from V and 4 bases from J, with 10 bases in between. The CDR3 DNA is TGTGCCAGCAGCTTGGGACTAACTAGAGAGACCCAGTACTTC. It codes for CASSLGLTRETQYF.

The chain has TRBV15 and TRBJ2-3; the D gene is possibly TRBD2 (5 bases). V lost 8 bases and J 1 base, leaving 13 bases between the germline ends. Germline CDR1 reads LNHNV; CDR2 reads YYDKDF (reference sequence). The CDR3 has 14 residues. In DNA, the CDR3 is TGTGCCACCCTTCGGACCGGGGGCACAGATACGCAGTATTTT. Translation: CATLRTGGTDTQYF.

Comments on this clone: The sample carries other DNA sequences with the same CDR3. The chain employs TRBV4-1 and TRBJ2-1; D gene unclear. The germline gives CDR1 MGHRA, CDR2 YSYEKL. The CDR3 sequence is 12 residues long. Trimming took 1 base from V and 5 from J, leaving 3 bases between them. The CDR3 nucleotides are TGCGCCAGCAGCCAAGTGAACAATGAGCAGTTCTTC. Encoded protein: CASSQVNNEQFF.

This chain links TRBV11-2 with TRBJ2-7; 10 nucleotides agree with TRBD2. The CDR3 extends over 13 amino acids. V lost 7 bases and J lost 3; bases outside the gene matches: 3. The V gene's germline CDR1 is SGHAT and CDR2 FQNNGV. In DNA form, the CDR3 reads TGTGCCAGCAAGCCTAGCGGGGGCTACGAGCAGTACTTC. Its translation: CASKPSGGYEQYF.

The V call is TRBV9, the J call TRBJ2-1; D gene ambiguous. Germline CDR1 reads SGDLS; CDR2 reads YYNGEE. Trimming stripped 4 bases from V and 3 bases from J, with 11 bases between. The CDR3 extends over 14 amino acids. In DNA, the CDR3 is TGTGCCAGCAGCCCGTTCGGCGGCTACAATGAGCAGTTCTTC. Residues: CASSPFGGYNEQFF.

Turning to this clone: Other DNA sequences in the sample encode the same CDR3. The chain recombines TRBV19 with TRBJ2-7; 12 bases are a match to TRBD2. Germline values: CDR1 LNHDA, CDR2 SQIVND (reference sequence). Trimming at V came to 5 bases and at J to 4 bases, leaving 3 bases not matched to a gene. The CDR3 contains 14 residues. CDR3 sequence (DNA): TGTGCCAGTAGTCCCGGACTAGCGGGGTACGAGCAGTACTTC. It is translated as CASSPGLAGYEQYF. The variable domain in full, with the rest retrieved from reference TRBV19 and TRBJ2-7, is DGGITQSPKYLFRKEGQNVTLSCEQNLNHDAMYWYRQDPGQGLRLIYYSQIVNDFQKGDIAEGYSVSREKKESFPLTVTSAQKNPTAFYLCASSPGLAGYEQYFGPGTRLTVT.

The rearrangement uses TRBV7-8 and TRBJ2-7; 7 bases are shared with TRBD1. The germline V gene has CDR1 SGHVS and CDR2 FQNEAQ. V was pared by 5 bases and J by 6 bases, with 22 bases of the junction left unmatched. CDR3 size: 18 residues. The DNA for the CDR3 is TGTGCCAGCAGCGTACGGGACAGATTATCTTTAGTTTCCAGCGAGCAGTACTTC. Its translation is CASSVRDRLSLVSSEQYF.

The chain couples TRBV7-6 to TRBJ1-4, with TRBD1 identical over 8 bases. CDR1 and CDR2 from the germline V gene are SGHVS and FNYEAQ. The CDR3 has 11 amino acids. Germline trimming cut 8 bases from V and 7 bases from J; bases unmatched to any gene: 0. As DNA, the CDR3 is TGTGCCAGCGGGACAGGTGAAAAACTGTTTTTT. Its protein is CASGTGEKLFF.

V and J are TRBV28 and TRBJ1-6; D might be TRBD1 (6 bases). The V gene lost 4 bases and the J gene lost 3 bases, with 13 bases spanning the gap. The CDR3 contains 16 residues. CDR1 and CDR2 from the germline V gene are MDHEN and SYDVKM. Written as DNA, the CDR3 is TGTGCCAGCAGTTGGGGCGGGGGCGACTATAATTCACCCCTCCACTTT. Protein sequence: CASSWGGGDYNSPLHF.

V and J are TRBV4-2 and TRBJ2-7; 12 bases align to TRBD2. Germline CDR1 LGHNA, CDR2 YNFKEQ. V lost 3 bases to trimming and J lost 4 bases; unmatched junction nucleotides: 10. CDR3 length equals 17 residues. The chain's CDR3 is CASSHAATSGGFYEQYF. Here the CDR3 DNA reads TGTGCCAGCAGCCATGCGGCCACTAGCGGGGGGTTTTACGAGCAGTACTTC.